The 32 T cell receptor beta chains reported below all come from one sample, sequenced in a study of T-cell memory formation after mild COVID-19. MiXCR, applied by TCRdb to the 5' RACE reads, yields one record per CDR3 protein. The table includes about 610,000 distinct CDR3 sequences, roughly 17% detected once. The sequenced sample consisted of PBMCs or a T cell subset sorted from them (not recorded which). These receptors all come from an adult woman who had mild COVID-19 (a few samples of this study predate the infection). Cell type and time point are not known.

This clonotype came up a few times. This chain's CDR3 is CAIRQGRSNSGNTIYF. DNA for the CDR3: TGTGCCATTCGGCAGGGCAGGAGCAACTCTGGAAACACCATATATTTT. The genes are TRBV7-2 and TRBJ1-3; D possibly corresponds to TRBD1 (5 bases). V lost 10 bases and J lost 0, with 19 bases in between. Per germline, CDR1 SGHTA and CDR2 FQGNSA. CDR3 length: 16 amino acids. The complete variable domain, with remaining parts taken from reference TRBV7-2 and TRBJ1-3, reads GAGVSQSPSNKVTEKGKDVELRCDPISGHTALYWYRQSLGQGLEFLIYFQGNSAPDKSGLPSDRFSAERTGGSVSTLTIQRTQQEDSAVYLCAIRQGRSNSGNTIYFGEGSWLTVV.

The chain joins TRBV7-9 to TRBJ2-7, with D hard to call. The CDR3 runs to 13 residues. The germline V and J ends were trimmed by 1 base and 4 bases, with 8 bases remaining between them. Germline V lookup: CDR1 SEHNR, CDR2 FQNEAQ (reference sequence). The DNA for the CDR3 is TGTGCCAGCAGCTTAGGGGTACAGTACGAGCAGTACTTC. It codes for CASSLGVQYEQYF.

This clonotype was observed a handful of times. V usage is TRBV7-2 and J usage is TRBJ2-1; 10 bases line up with TRBD1. Germline V gene data show CDR1 as SGHTA and CDR2 as FQGNSA. The CDR3 consists of 16 residues. V dropped 2 bases and J dropped 6; count of bases not matched to a gene: 7. The CDR3 DNA reads TGTGCCAGCAGCTTAAAGGGGACAGGGGCACCCAATGAGCAGTTCTTC. This translates into CASSLKGTGAPNEQFF.

At least ten counts were recorded for this clonotype. The V gene is TRBV12-3 or TRBV12-4, the J gene TRBJ2-5; 8 bases match TRBD1. The CDR3 covers 14 residues. V lost 3 bases, J lost 4 bases, and 4 bases stayed unmatched. CDR3 nucleotides: TGTGCCAGCAGTTTCGGAACAGGGGGAGAGACCCAGTACTTC. The encoded protein is CASSFGTGGETQYF.

The chain employs TRBV5-5 and TRBJ1-4, with TRBD1 matching over 8 bases. The CDR3 has 19 amino acids. Germline loops: CDR1 SGHKS, CDR2 YYEKEE (reference sequence). The ends lost 2 bases at V and 3 bases at J; junction bases unmatched: 15. Here the CDR3 reads CASSLSTDGQGSANEKLFF. CDR3 DNA: TGTGCCAGCAGCTTAAGCACGGATGGACAGGGATCCGCTAATGAAAAACTGTTTTTT.

This clonotype was observed a handful of times. V and J are TRBV2 and TRBJ1-5; TRBD1 matches at 8 bases. The length of the CDR3 is 15 residues. V dropped 5 bases and J dropped 1; count of bases not matched to a gene: 4. In germline, CDR1 is SNHLY, CDR2 FYNNEI. CDR3 protein: CASSQGAGSNQPQHF. The DNA of the CDR3 is TGTGCCAGCAGTCAGGGGGCCGGGAGCAATCAGCCCCAGCATTTT.

This clonotype was seen more than once but under ten times. The V and J genes are TRBV21-1 and TRBJ2-7; the DNA was not compared with TRBD2, the D call given in the table. TRBV21-1 is a documented pseudogene. The CDR3 consists of 18 residues. In nucleotides, the CDR3 is TGTGCCAGCAGCAAAACCAGCGGGAGTCCCCCGAGCTCCTACGAGCAGTACTTC. Translated, it gives CASSKTSGSPPSSYEQYF.

This clonotype showed up just a few times. This sequence joins TRBV5-1 and TRBJ2-5, with 9 bases identical to TRBD2. The J segment lost 5 bases and the V segment lost 2 bases, leaving 16 bases of the junction unmatched. The CDR3 runs to 18 residues. Germline values: CDR1 SGHRS, CDR2 YFSETQ. CDR3 coding DNA: TGCGCCAGCAGCTTTGGGCGGGGGGGCTACTCTCCTCAGGAGACCCAGTACTTC. Amino acid sequence: CASSFGRGGYSPQETQYF.

The chain links TRBV12-3 or TRBV12-4 to TRBJ1-2; D is perhaps TRBD1 (6 bases). The CDR3 consists of 14 residues. V lost 5 bases to trimming and J lost 2 bases, with 12 bases between them. CDR3 DNA: TGTGCCAGCAGTACAAAGACAGGAAACTATGGCTACACCTTC. It yields the protein CASSTKTGNYGYTF.

This clonotype has only a few counts. The chain is built from TRBV9 and TRBJ2-3, with D tentatively TRBD2 (6 bases). The CDR3 runs to 13 residues. The germline V gene has CDR1 SGDLS and CDR2 YYNGEE. Trimming removed 7 bases at V and 1 base at J, with 10 bases between. The CDR3 bases are TGTGCCAGCGCGCGGGGCCGCACAGATACGCAGTATTTT. Translation: CASARGRTDTQYF.

This chain connects TRBV25-1 to TRBJ2-3, with 9 bases lining up with TRBD2. Germline V CDR1 and CDR2: MGHDK, SYGVNS. With V trimmed by 1 base and J by 8 bases, 7 bases remained unmatched. The CDR3 has 15 amino acids. The CDR3 region has the DNA TGTGCCAGCAGTGAATTCGGTAGCGGGAGAGGTACGCAGTATTTT. Its protein is CASSEFGSGRGTQYF.

This chain connects TRBV6-5 to TRBJ2-7; D may match TRBD1 or TRBD2 (6 bases each). The CDR3 is made up of 13 amino acids. Germline CDR1 and CDR2: MNHEY and SVGAGI. V gave up 5 bases and J gave up 5 bases, with 13 bases separating them. The CDR3 is CASSPGAGNEQYF. In nucleotides, the CDR3 is TGTGCCAGCAGTCCGGGGGCAGGGAACGAGCAGTACTTC.

In DNA form, the CDR3 reads TGTGCCAGCAGCGTCGGACAAAGGAACACTGAAGCTTTCTTT. It specifies CASSVGQRNTEAFF. J is TRBJ1-1 and V is TRBV9; perhaps TRBD1 as D (5 bases). Germline loops: CDR1 SGDLS, CDR2 YYNGEE. CDR3 length: 14 amino acids. Trimming took 2 bases from V and 1 from J, leaving 9 bases between them.

This clonotype was observed a handful of times. V usage is TRBV6-4 and J usage is TRBJ2-4; maybe TRBD2 (6 bases). Germline assignment: CDR1 MRHNA and CDR2 SNTAGT. The CDR3 consists of 15 residues. V lost 2 bases, J lost 3 bases, and 11 bases lay in between. CDR3 nucleotide sequence: TGTGCCAGCAGTGACGGGGGGAAAATCAAAAACATTCAGTACTTC. It specifies CASSDGGKIKNIQYF.

This chain connects TRBV7-2 to TRBJ2-1, with D possibly TRBD1 on 6 matching bases. Trimming took 4 bases from V and 4 from J, leaving 14 bases between them. Germline CDR1 is SGHTA and CDR2 is FQGNSA. This CDR3 region has 15 residues. CDR3 sequence (DNA): TGTGCCAGCAGCTACAAAGGACAGCGATACAATGAGCAGTTCTTC. It translates to CASSYKGQRYNEQFF. The complete variable domain, with remaining parts taken from reference TRBV7-2 and TRBJ2-1, reads GAGVSQSPSNKVTEKGKDVELRCDPISGHTALYWYRQSLGQGLEFLIYFQGNSAPDKSGLPSDRFSAERTGGSVSTLTIQRTQQEDSAVYLCASSYKGQRYNEQFFGPGTRLTVL.

V is TRBV11-3 and J is TRBJ1-1, with D perhaps TRBD1 (6 bases). V lost 1 base, J lost 1 base, and 28 bases lay in between. CDR1 is SGHNT, CDR2 YENEEA, per germline. The CDR3 loop spans 21 amino acids. The CDR3 DNA is TGTGCCAGCAGCTTAGGTCATCCTCGGGACATTATCCAGAGGAAGAACACTGAAGCTTTCTTT. It specifies CASSLGHPRDIIQRKNTEAFF.

This chain joins TRBV9 and TRBJ2-5; D unresolved. The CDR3 has 14 residues. With 0 bases removed from V and 0 bases from J, the gap between germline ends came to 6 bases. CDR1 SGDLS and CDR2 YYNGEE come from the germline V gene. As DNA, the CDR3 is TGTGCCAGCAGCGTAGATCCCAACCAAGAGACCCAGTACTTC. As protein: CASSVDPNQETQYF.

In this sample, this clonotype turned up a few times. The chain links TRBV7-6 to TRBJ2-3; D may be TRBD2 (6 bases). V shed 5 bases and J shed 4 bases, with 19 bases lying between them. Germline CDR1 SGHVS, CDR2 FNYEAQ. There are 16 residues in the CDR3. Here the CDR3 reads CASSPTQTSHPDTQYF. The CDR3 nucleotides are TGTGCCAGCAGCCCAACCCAGACTAGTCACCCAGATACGCAGTATTTT.

The chain employs TRBV7-9 and TRBJ2-1; D is possibly TRBD2 (6 bases). The germline V gene has CDR1 SEHNR and CDR2 FQNEAQ (reference sequence). Trimming took off 6 bases at V and 3 bases at J, with 15 bases between the two ends. The CDR3 spans 15 residues. The CDR3 sequence: CASSPGEGGYNEQFF. CDR3 in DNA: TGTGCCAGCAGTCCTGGTGAGGGAGGCTACAATGAGCAGTTCTTC.

In this sample, this clonotype turned up a few times. The chain joins TRBV3-1 to TRBJ2-7, with TRBD2 as a possible D gene (6 bases). The ends were cut back, 4 bases at V and 3 bases at J, with 16 bases in the middle. The CDR3 length is 15 residues. Germline CDR1 LGHDT, CDR2 YNNKEL (reference sequence). The CDR3 sequence is CASSLGGSVGYEQYF. In DNA, the CDR3 is TGTGCCAGCAGCCTCGGGGGTTCGGTGGGCTACGAGCAGTACTTC.

The chain is built from TRBV14 and TRBJ1-3; TRBD1 agrees at 7 bases. Germline CDR1 reads SGHDN; CDR2 reads FVKESK. J lost 0 bases, V lost 2 bases, and 7 bases had no gene match. The CDR3 consists of 17 residues. The CDR3 region is CASSQKGGTGSGNTIYF. The CDR3, as DNA: TGTGCCAGCAGCCAAAAAGGGGGCACAGGCTCTGGAAACACCATATATTTT.

This clonotype was observed a few times. The chain couples TRBV29-1 to TRBJ2-7; TRBD2 agrees at 13 bases. Germline assignment: CDR1 SQVTM and CDR2 ANQGSEA. CDR3 length equals 14 residues. The V segment lost 4 bases and the J segment 2 bases; nucleotides outside the gene matches: 2. CDR3 coding DNA: TGCAGCGTTGTGGGGACTAGCGGGACCTACGAGCAGTACTTC. Translating gives CSVVGTSGTYEQYF.

This clonotype was counted only a few times. The CDR3 DNA reads TGTGCCTGGATTAGCGGGCTGTACAATGAGCAGTTCTTC. Translating it yields CAWISGLYNEQFF. V and J are TRBV30 and TRBJ2-1; 7 bases match TRBD2. The V gene's germline CDR1 is GTSNPN and CDR2 SVGIG (reference sequence). V shed 4 bases, J shed 4 bases, and the junction held 4 bases outside the gene matches. The CDR3 spans 13 residues.

The V gene is TRBV5-1, the J gene TRBJ2-7; TRBD2 matches 15 bases. Germline V lookup: CDR1 SGHRS, CDR2 YFSETQ. The CDR3 consists of 16 residues. Unmatched junction bases numbered 7, after V lost 4 bases and J lost 5 bases. CDR3 sequence (DNA): TGCGCCAGCAGCGGACTAGCGGGGGGGCTTCCCCACGAGCAGTACTTC. As protein: CASSGLAGGLPHEQYF.

The J gene is TRBJ1-1, the V gene TRBV7-2, with 11 positions matching TRBD1. V lost 4 bases to trimming and J lost 5 bases; unmatched junction nucleotides: 6. The germline V gene encodes CDR1 SGHTA and CDR2 FQGNSA. This CDR3 spans 15 amino acids. The CDR3 sequence: CASSSTGTGGTEAFF. CDR3 nucleotides: TGTGCCAGCAGCTCGACAGGGACAGGGGGTACTGAAGCTTTCTTT.

The rearrangement uses TRBV5-1 and TRBJ1-1; TRBD1 agrees at 7 bases. The germline V gene has CDR1 SGHRS and CDR2 YFSETQ. The V and J ends lost 4 bases and 0 bases, in that order; junction bases with no gene match: 6. This CDR3 comprises 15 residues. CDR3 DNA: TGCGCCAGCAGCCCATCGGGACAGATGAACACTGAAGCTTTCTTT. Its protein product is CASSPSGQMNTEAFF.

This chain connects TRBV7-7 to TRBJ2-3, with 7 bases that match TRBD2. Germline-derived CDR1 and CDR2 are SSHAT and FNYEAQ (reference sequence). This CDR3 has 14 residues. Unmatched junction bases numbered 3, after V lost 3 bases and J lost 3 bases. The CDR3 loop is CASSFGLGTDTQYF. CDR3 nucleotide sequence: TGTGCCAGCAGCTTTGGACTAGGGACAGATACGCAGTATTTT.

This chain connects TRBV5-1 to TRBJ2-3, with D perhaps matching TRBD1 or TRBD2 (5 bases each). V was trimmed by 4 bases and J by 1 base, leaving 13 bases between them. This CDR3 is built from 15 residues. The germline V gene has CDR1 SGHRS and CDR2 YFSETQ. CDR3 nucleotide sequence: TGCGCCAGCAGCCAACGAACGGGGCGCACAGATACGCAGTATTTT. It specifies CASSQRTGRTDTQYF.

This clonotype turned up a few times. The gene calls are TRBV29-1 and TRBJ2-2; 7 bases are shared with TRBD2. CDR3 size: 14 residues. Germline V gene data show CDR1 as SQVTM and CDR2 as ANQGSEA. The J segment lost 4 bases and the V segment lost 3 bases, leaving 5 bases of the junction unmatched. The CDR3 bases are TGCAGCGTTGATCATGGGAGGGCCACCGGGGAGCTGTTTTTT. This encodes CSVDHGRATGELFF.

The table lists this clonotype with a few counts. The CDR3 loop is CATSRTDIEEAFF. For the CDR3, the DNA is TGTGCCACCAGCAGAACCGACATCGAGGAAGCTTTCTTT. This chain connects TRBV15 to TRBJ1-1; D is undetermined. The germline V gene has CDR1 LNHNV and CDR2 YYDKDF (reference sequence). V lost 2 bases and J 8 bases, leaving 12 bases between the germline ends. The CDR3 is 13 amino acids.

J is TRBJ2-1 and V is TRBV7-9; D is perhaps TRBD2 (6 bases). Trimming cost V 0 bases and J 0 bases, with 15 bases left between them. The CDR3 contains 18 residues. The germline V gene has CDR1 SEHNR and CDR2 FQNEAQ (reference sequence). The CDR3 DNA follows: TGTGCCAGCAGCTTAGCAGTTTGGACGGGAGTCTCCTACAATGAGCAGTTCTTC. Translating it yields CASSLAVWTGVSYNEQFF.

This sequence joins TRBV18 and TRBJ2-3, with D tentatively TRBD1 (5 bases). This CDR3 contains 14 residues. The germline V and J ends were trimmed by 1 base and 2 bases, with 7 bases remaining between them. In germline, CDR1 is KGHSH, CDR2 LQKENI. CDR3 nucleotide sequence: TGTGCCAGCTCACCACAGGGGCCCACAGATACGCAGTATTTT. Encoded protein: CASSPQGPTDTQYF.